The 4 T cell receptor beta chains below all came from one sample that was sequenced in a study of response to subunit inactivated influenza vaccine. TCRdb reprocessed the RT-PCR reads via MiXCR and lists one record per CDR3 protein. The sample consists of a few hundred thousand distinct CDR3 sequences, about a tenth of them appearing once. The source material was PBMCs from blood, sampled about 40 days after vaccination. The receptor source for this set is a man aged 45 to 65 who received an inactivated influenza vaccine.

This chain joins TRBV30 and TRBJ1-1; tentatively, D is TRBD1 (5 bases). This CDR3 has 15 amino acids. With 8 bases removed from V and 5 bases from J, the gap between germline ends came to 24 bases. Germline V CDR1 and CDR2: GTSNPN, SVGIG (reference sequence). In DNA form, the CDR3 reads TGTGCCGGTAGGGCTCTTGGGGCTGCGATGACTGAAGCTTTCTTT. Amino acids: CAGRALGAAMTEAFF.

The sample holds a few counts of this clonotype. This chain links TRBV3-1 with TRBJ2-7; D is unclear. The CDR3 is made up of 13 amino acids. The germline V gene encodes CDR1 LGHDT and CDR2 YNNKEL (reference sequence). Trimming left V 0 bases short and J 5 bases short, with 8 bases between. The CDR3: CASSQDGPDEQYF. CDR3 DNA: TGTGCCAGCAGCCAAGATGGCCCGGACGAGCAGTACTTC.

This clonotype has just a few counts. V is TRBV20-1 and J is TRBJ1-4, with D unresolved. CDR1 and CDR2 from the germline V gene are DFQATT and SNEGSKA (reference sequence). The CDR3 spans 13 residues. V lost 3 bases and J 4 bases, leaving 9 bases between the germline ends. This chain's CDR3 is CSASRDNNEKLFF. The DNA of the CDR3 is TGCAGTGCTAGTCGGGATAATAATGAAAAACTGTTTTTT.

This clonotype was seen more than once but under ten times. The genes are TRBV12-3 or TRBV12-4 and TRBJ2-7; 9 positions agree with TRBD2. The CDR3 runs 15 residues. V was pared by 4 bases and J by 3 bases, with 7 bases of the junction left unmatched. The CDR3, as DNA: TGTGCCAGCAGTTCTAGCGGGACGAGCGACTACGAGCAGTACTTC. Amino acids: CASSSSGTSDYEQYF.